This T cell receptor beta chain stems from a study of cytomegalovirus exposure and HLA in healthy donors. General study results and limits: Reports showed the classifier diagnosing cytomegalovirus status with high specificity and sensitivity. In a later analysis, DRB1 alleles had the most associated TCRs; HLA-C alleles the fewest. Presence/absence analyses treated sequencing depth as roughly uniform across donors. The majority of CMV-associated TCR beta chains were reported as apparently HLA-restricted in a later analysis.

The PCR ran on 60 Vbeta and 13 Jbeta primers. TCRdb's table, derived via immunoSEQ multiplex PCR, lists solely in-frame clones and lacks some. Of around 130,000 clones listed, 70% to 90% are singletons. Points on this clone: Antigen unknown.

The receptor comes from a man aged 40-50 years in good health and CMV-seronegative. The specimen was PBMCs.

The CDR3 sequence is CASSLAIDTQYF. The CDR3 DNA reads as TGTGCCAGCAGCTTAGCTATAGATACGCAGTATTTT. The chain recombines TRBV7-2 with TRBJ2-3, with unresolved D. Looked up from germline, CDR1 is SGHTA and CDR2 is FQGNSA. This CDR3 comprises 12 residues. Trimming stripped 0 bases from V and 5 bases from J, with 3 bases between.